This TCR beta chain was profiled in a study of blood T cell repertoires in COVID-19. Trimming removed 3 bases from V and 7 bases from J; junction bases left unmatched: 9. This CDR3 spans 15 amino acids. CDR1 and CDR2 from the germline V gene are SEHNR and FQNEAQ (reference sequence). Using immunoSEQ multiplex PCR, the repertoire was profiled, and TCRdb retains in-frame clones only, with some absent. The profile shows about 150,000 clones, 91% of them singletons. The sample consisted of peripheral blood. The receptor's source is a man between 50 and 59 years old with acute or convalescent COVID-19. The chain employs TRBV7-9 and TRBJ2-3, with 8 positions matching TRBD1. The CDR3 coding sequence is TGTGCCAGCAGCTTGGGGGCAGGGGGCATGAATACGCAGTATTTT. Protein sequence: CASSLGAGGMNTQYF.